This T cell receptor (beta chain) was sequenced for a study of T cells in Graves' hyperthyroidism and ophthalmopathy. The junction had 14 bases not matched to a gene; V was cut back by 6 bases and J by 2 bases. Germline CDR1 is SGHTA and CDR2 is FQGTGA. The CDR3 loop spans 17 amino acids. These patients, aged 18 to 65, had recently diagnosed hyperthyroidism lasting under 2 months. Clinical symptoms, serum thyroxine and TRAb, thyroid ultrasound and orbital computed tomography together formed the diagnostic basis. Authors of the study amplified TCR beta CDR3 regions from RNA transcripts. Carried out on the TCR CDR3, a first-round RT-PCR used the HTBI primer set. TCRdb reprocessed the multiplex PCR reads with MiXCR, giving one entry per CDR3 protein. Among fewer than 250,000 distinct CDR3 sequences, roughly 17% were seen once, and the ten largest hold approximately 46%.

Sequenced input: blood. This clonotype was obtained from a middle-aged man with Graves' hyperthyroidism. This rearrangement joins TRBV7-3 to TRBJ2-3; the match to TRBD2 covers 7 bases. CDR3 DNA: TGTGCCAGCAGTCCCAATGGGGGAGCGGGATTCACAGATACGCAGTATTTT. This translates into CASSPNGGAGFTDTQYF.